This paragraph reports one T cell receptor beta chain. Its antigen is not yet known. The sample holds no much larger clone one base away, and base qualities are not on file. These data originate in a study of blood T cell repertoires in COVID-19 (dated by TCRdb to the early 2020s). With respect to the entire study: The collaborator samples originated in the United States, Italy and Spain and spanned the acute and convalescent phases of COVID-19. Subjects who had been exposed to COVID-19, were actively infected with it, or had recovered from it provided the deeply sampled blood TCRbeta repertoires that made up the dataset. The sample metadata nearly always contained a de-identified subject ID, COVID-19 status, age in years and sex. The prospective study material was composed of cDNA or gDNA derived from T cells, B-cell-depleted T cells, or PBMCs. Samples came from the ongoing ImmuneRACE study (first 160 participants) plus 1,254 subjects from 6 global collaborators. A freely available public database, intended as a resource for researchers studying the immune response to SARS-CoV-2, is where the repertoires were released. Where available, HLA class I and class II types were obtained from metadata supplied by the sample provider rather than from assay-based typing.

The immunoSEQ Assay, a bias-controlled multiplex PCR, was used to amplify TCRbeta CDR3 regions from genomic DNA. On the authors' methods: Nucleated cell counts per sample were estimated from amplification of reference gene primers within the assay. To quantify the absolute abundance of each unique TCRbeta CDR3 rearrangement, sequence reads were collapsed and filtered. For each sample, productive Simpson clonality was calculated by taking the square root of Simpson's diversity index across productive rearrangements. TCRdb carries this immuneACCESS record with in-frame sequences only. Its versions omit some clonotypes, under half of them owing to an unresolved V gene in the studies checked, with the rest unexplained. The V and J calls and clone size come from that table; D and trimming were worked out from the DNA. A total of about 20,000 clones appear in this sample, over 70% of them only once. Around a fifth of the sample lies in the top ten.

The collaborating institutions used their own protocols to collect whole blood in K2EDTA tubes. For TCRbeta analysis, collaborators shipped samples as frozen whole blood, isolated PBMCs, or DNA extracted from either of those sample types. Overall study results and their limits: The quantity of clinical and demographic metadata differed by source and by participant and was supplied without curation.

The sequenced sample consisted of peripheral blood. The TCR originated in a man at least 80 years old with active or convalescent COVID-19.

The CDR3 amino acid sequence is: CASSFPPGKQYF. The DNA reads as follows: TGTGCCAGCAGCTTTCCCCCGGGTAAGCAGTACTTC. The chain is encoded by TRBV5-4 joined to TRBJ2-7, with the D gene call left open. A distance of 11 bases separates the germline ends of V and J, which lose 2 bases and 8 bases respectively. The germline V gene (reference sequence) gives CDR1 as SGHNT and CDR2 as YYREEE. The CDR3, from cysteine to phenylalanine, totals 12 residues. Only the CDR3 DNA stays, 36 bases, in frame from base 1.